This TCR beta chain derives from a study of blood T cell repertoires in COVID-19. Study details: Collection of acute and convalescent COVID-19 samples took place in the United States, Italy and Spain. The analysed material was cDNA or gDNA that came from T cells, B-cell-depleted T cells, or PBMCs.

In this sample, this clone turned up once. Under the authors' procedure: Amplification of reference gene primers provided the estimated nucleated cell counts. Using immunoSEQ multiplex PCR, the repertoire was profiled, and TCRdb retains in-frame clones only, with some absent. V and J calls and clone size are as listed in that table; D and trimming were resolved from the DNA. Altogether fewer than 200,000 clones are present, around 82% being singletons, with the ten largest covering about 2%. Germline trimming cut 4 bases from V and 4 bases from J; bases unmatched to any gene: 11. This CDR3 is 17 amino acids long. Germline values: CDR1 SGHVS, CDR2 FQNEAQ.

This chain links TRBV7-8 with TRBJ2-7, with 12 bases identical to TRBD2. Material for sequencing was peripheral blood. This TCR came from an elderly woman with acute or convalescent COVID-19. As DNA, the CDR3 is TGTGCCAGCAGCTCCTCCCTAGCGGGGGGGCAATATTACGAGCAGTACTTC. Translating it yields CASSSSLAGGQYYEQYF.